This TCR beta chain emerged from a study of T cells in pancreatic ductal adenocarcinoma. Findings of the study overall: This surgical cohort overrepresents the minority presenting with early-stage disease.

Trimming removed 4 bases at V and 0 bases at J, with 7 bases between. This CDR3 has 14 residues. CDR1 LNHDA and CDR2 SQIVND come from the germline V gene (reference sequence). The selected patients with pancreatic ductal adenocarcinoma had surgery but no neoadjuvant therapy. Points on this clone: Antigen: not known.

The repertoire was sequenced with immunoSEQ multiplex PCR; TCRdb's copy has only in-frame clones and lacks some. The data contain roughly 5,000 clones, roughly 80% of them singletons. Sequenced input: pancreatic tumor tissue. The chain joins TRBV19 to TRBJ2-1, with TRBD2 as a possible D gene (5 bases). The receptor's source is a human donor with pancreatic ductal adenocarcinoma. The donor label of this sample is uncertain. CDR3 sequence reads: CASSRLSSYNEQFF. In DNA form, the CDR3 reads TGTGCCAGTAGTAGACTAAGCTCCTACAATGAGCAGTTCTTC.